One sample yielded the 28 T cell receptor beta chains listed below, sequenced in a study of blood T cell repertoires in COVID-19. The data were produced by immunoSEQ multiplex PCR, yet TCRdb's version contains in-frame clones alone and is incomplete. The profile shows 450,000 to 600,000 clones, about nine tenths of them singletons. Sequenced input: PBMCs or T cells enriched from blood (not recorded which). The origin of the receptors is a woman between 18 and 30 years old who had recovered from COVID-19.

This clone appeared once. This sequence joins TRBV4-2 and TRBJ1-1; 8 nucleotides line up with TRBD1. Germline CDR1 LGHNA, CDR2 YNFKEQ. J lost 1 base, V lost 2 bases, and 9 bases had no gene match. The CDR3 runs 17 residues. CDR3 DNA sequence: TGTGCCAGCAGCCAACCCCTCCCCGGGACAGGGAACACTGAAGCTTTCTTT. This codes for CASSQPLPGTGNTEAFF.

This clone appeared a few times. V is TRBV7-9 and J is TRBJ2-7, with a weak D call TRBD1 (6 bases). V lost 4 bases to trimming and J lost 3 bases, with 16 bases between them. The CDR3 consists of 15 residues. Germline CDR1 SEHNR, CDR2 FQNEAQ (reference sequence). CDR3 sequence reads: CASSSGQTGIYEQYF. The CDR3 region has the DNA TGTGCCAGCAGCTCCGGACAGACCGGAATCTACGAGCAGTACTTC.

The V and J genes are TRBV6-1 and TRBJ1-2; possibly TRBD1 for D (5 bases). V was pared by 0 bases and J by 4 bases, with 9 bases between. Per germline, CDR1 MNHNS and CDR2 SASEGT. This CDR3 has 14 residues. The CDR3 sequence: CASSEAWDSYGYTF. The CDR3 DNA reads as TGTGCCAGCAGTGAAGCGTGGGACTCCTATGGCTACACCTTC.

The chain recombines TRBV2 with TRBJ2-3, with a possible D match to TRBD2 (7 bases). The germline CDR1 and CDR2 sequences are SNHLY and FYNNEI. The CDR3 covers 14 residues. V was clipped by 7 bases and J by 6 bases, with 17 bases between them. In DNA form, the CDR3 reads TGTGCCAGCACAGCGGGACAAGGGGTCGATACGCAGTATTTT. Amino acid sequence: CASTAGQGVDTQYF.

This sequence joins TRBV30 and TRBJ2-3, with a weak D call TRBD1 (6 bases). This CDR3 has 14 amino acids. In germline, CDR1 is GTSNPN, CDR2 SVGIG (reference sequence). Trimming stripped 4 bases from V and 1 base from J, with 12 bases between. The chain's CDR3 is CAWTIRTGTDTQYF. The CDR3 nucleotides are TGTGCCTGGACCATTCGGACAGGCACAGATACGCAGTATTTT.

The rearrangement links TRBV29-1 to TRBJ2-1; the match to TRBD2 covers 16 bases. This CDR3 is built from 13 residues. With V trimmed by 7 bases and J by 7 bases, 1 base remained unmatched. Germline values: CDR1 SQVTM, CDR2 ANQGSEA. Here the CDR3 reads CSAGLAGGNEQFF. For the CDR3, the DNA is TGCAGCGCGGGACTAGCGGGGGGGAATGAGCAGTTCTTC.

The V and J genes are TRBV12-3 or TRBV12-4 and TRBJ2-7; the D gene is possibly TRBD2 (5 bases). Trimming cost V 0 bases and J 12 bases, with 12 bases left between them. This CDR3 has 12 residues. The CDR3 sequence: CASSLAGSRRYF. Written as DNA, the CDR3 is TGTGCCAGCAGTTTAGCGGGGAGTCGACGGTACTTC.

This clone was found once. The chain couples TRBV11-2 to TRBJ1-1; D possibly corresponds to TRBD1 (6 bases). CDR1 and CDR2 from the germline V gene are SGHAT and FQNNGV. V was pared by 4 bases and J by 1 base, with 16 bases between. CDR3 length: 16 amino acids. The CDR3 loop reads CASSSIMGARNTEAFF. CDR3 sequence (DNA): TGTGCCAGCAGCTCAATTATGGGGGCGCGGAACACTGAAGCTTTCTTT.

V is TRBV5-1 and J is TRBJ2-5; TRBD1 agrees at 7 bases. The length of the CDR3 is 14 residues. CDR1 is SGHRS, CDR2 YFSETQ, per germline. J gave up 3 bases and V 3 bases, and 5 bases lay outside the gene matches. For the CDR3, the DNA is TGCGCCAGCAGCTGGGGGACAGCGGAAGAGACCCAGTACTTC. Translation: CASSWGTAEETQYF.

Here the CDR3 reads CASSFRTDLYTF. CDR3 nucleotides: TGTGCCAGCAGCTTTCGGACAGATCTATACACCTTC. The chain has TRBV5-6 and TRBJ1-2; possible D gene TRBD1, 6 bases. This CDR3 is 12 amino acids long. With 2 bases removed from V and 11 bases from J, the gap between germline ends came to 13 bases. In germline, CDR1 is SGHDT, CDR2 YYEEEE.

This clone was observed once. This chain links TRBV5-5 with TRBJ2-7, with 12 bases aligning to TRBD1. J was trimmed by 6 bases and V by 0 bases; bases with no gene match: 1. CDR3 length: 14 residues. Germline loops: CDR1 SGHKS, CDR2 YYEKEE (reference sequence). The CDR3 nucleotides read TGTGCCAGCAGCTTGGGGGACAGGGGGCGCGAGCAGTACTTC. This encodes CASSLGDRGREQYF.

V usage is TRBV6-5 and J usage is TRBJ1-6, with D possibly being TRBD1 (5 bases). Trimming shortened V by 9 bases and J by 6 bases, and 12 bases separated the two germline ends. The CDR3 loop spans 13 amino acids. Per the germline V gene, CDR1 is MNHEY and CDR2 is SVGAGI. CDR3 coding DNA: TGTGCCAGTGCGACAGACTTTAATTCACCCCTCCACTTT. This sequence encodes CASATDFNSPLHF.

This clone occurred once. The chain is built from TRBV3-1 (or the pseudogene TRBV3-2) and TRBJ2-7; TRBD1 agrees at 8 bases. Trimming at V came to 4 bases and at J to 0 bases, leaving 5 bases not matched to a gene. The CDR3 runs 15 residues. CDR1 and CDR2 (germline): LGHDT, YNNKEL (reference sequence). This CDR3 reads CASSPRTGSSYEQYF. The CDR3 region has the DNA TGTGCCAGCAGCCCCCGGACAGGGAGCTCCTACGAGCAGTACTTC.

This chain connects TRBV10-3 to TRBJ2-3, with 9 nucleotides matching TRBD2. This CDR3 region has 15 residues. Per the germline V gene, CDR1 is ENHRY and CDR2 is SYGVKD. V trimming: 6 bases; J trimming: 2 bases; junction bases outside the gene matches: 6. This CDR3 reads CAISLGGGATDTQYF. The CDR3 bases are TGTGCCATCAGCTTGGGCGGGGGGGCCACAGATACGCAGTATTTT.

The J gene is TRBJ2-1, the V gene TRBV27, with TRBD2 identical over 10 bases. Germline V gives CDR1 MNHEY, CDR2 SMNVEV (reference sequence). Trimming removed 3 bases from V and 4 bases from J; junction bases left unmatched: 15. The CDR3 is 19 residues long. The CDR3 bases are TGTGCCAGCAGTTTCCCCCCTAGGGGAGCGGGGGGGAATTACAATGAGCAGTTCTTC. Its protein product is CASSFPPRGAGGNYNEQFF.

This clone came up once. The chain recombines TRBV29-1 with TRBJ2-1; TRBD1 matches at 9 bases. This CDR3 contains 13 residues. With 4 bases clipped from V and 13 bases from J, the junction kept 11 bases outside the gene matches. CDR1 and CDR2 from the germline V gene are SQVTM and ANQGSEA. The DNA for the CDR3 is TGCAGCGTTGCATTACTTGGGGACAGGGAACAGTTCTTC. This encodes CSVALLGDREQFF.

The chain uses TRBV6-5 and TRBJ2-7, with D possibly TRBD2 on 5 matching bases. Trimming pared 6 bases from V and 4 bases from J, leaving 10 bases between. Per the germline V gene, CDR1 is MNHEY and CDR2 is SVGAGI. The CDR3 totals 12 residues. CDR3 region: CASRTGIYEQYF. CDR3 in DNA: TGTGCCAGCAGGACCGGGATATACGAGCAGTACTTC.

The table lists this clone with a count of one. The CDR3: CASSSSSDSADEQFF. The CDR3 DNA follows: TGTGCCAGCAGCTCGTCCTCGGACAGTGCCGATGAGCAGTTCTTC. The rearrangement joins TRBV7-9 to TRBJ2-1, with D possibly being TRBD1 (6 bases). Germline assignment: CDR1 SEHNR and CDR2 FQNEAQ (reference sequence). The V gene lost 4 bases and the J gene lost 8 bases, with 18 bases spanning the gap. The CDR3 length is 15 residues.

This clone was observed a single time. This chain links TRBV7-9 with TRBJ2-6; D is unclear. The CDR3 is made up of 11 amino acids. CDR1 and CDR2 from the germline V gene are SEHNR and FQNEAQ (reference sequence). V was shortened by 8 bases and J by 6 bases, with 5 bases between the two germline ends. The CDR3 is CASRVANVLTF. In DNA form, the CDR3 reads TGTGCCAGCCGTGTGGCCAACGTCCTGACTTTC. Complete variable domain (other parts from reference TRBV7-9 and TRBJ2-6): DTGVSQNPRHKITKRGQNVTFRCDPISEHNRLYWYRQTLGQGPEFLTYFQNEAQLEKSRLLSDRFSAERPKGSFSTLEIQRTEQGDSAMYLCASRVANVLTFGAGSRLTVL.

The rearrangement joins TRBV23-1 to TRBJ2-7, with no clear D. TRBV23-1 is an ORF, with its function uncertain. With 2 bases removed from V and 2 bases from J, the gap between germline ends came to 19 bases. The CDR3 loop spans 17 amino acids. For the CDR3, the DNA is TGCGCCAGCAGTCAACCTGATGACGGAGCGTCGACCTACGAGCAGTACTTC. Translating it yields CASSQPDDGASTYEQYF.

The gene calls are TRBV30 and TRBJ2-1; 7 nucleotides align to TRBD2. Trimming at V came to 0 bases and at J to 12 bases, leaving 2 bases not matched to a gene. The CDR3 is 11 amino acids. Germline V gene data show CDR1 as GTSNPN and CDR2 as SVGIG (reference sequence). CDR3 bases: TGTGCCTGGAGTGTACGGGGGGTGCAGTTCTTC. Amino acids: CAWSVRGVQFF.

The sample holds one count of this clone. V gene TRBV28 combines with J gene TRBJ2-7, with no clear D. Deletions cut 4 bases from V and 2 bases from J, with 12 bases between. In germline, CDR1 is MDHEN, CDR2 SYDVKM. The CDR3 spans 14 residues. CDR3 nucleotide sequence: TGTGCCAGCAGTTCAAATGCGGAAACCTACGAGCAGTACTTC. Protein: CASSSNAETYEQYF.

The V and J genes are TRBV28 and TRBJ2-7, with unresolved D. The V end was cut by 5 bases, the J end by 3 bases, with 14 bases between. Germline CDR1 is MDHEN and CDR2 is SYDVKM. The CDR3 consists of 14 residues. The CDR3 DNA follows: TGTGCCAGCAGTCAACCAGACACGGTCTACGAGCAGTACTTC. Encoded protein: CASSQPDTVYEQYF.

This chain connects TRBV5-1 to TRBJ1-6; D might be TRBD1 (5 bases). Looked up from germline, CDR1 is SGHRS and CDR2 is YFSETQ. There are 15 residues in the CDR3. V was trimmed by 4 bases and J by 8 bases, leaving 16 bases between them. CDR3 region: CASSPDGAGHSPLHF. The DNA for the CDR3 is TGCGCCAGCAGCCCCGATGGGGCCGGACATTCACCCCTCCACTTT. The full variable domain, its missing parts supplied by reference TRBV5-1 and TRBJ1-6, is KAGVTQTPRYLIKTRGQQVTLSCSPISGHRSVSWYQQTPGQGLQFLFEYFSETQRNKGNFPGRFSGRQFSNSRSEMNVSTLELGDSALYLCASSPDGAGHSPLHFGNGTRLTVT.

The V and J genes are TRBV7-9 and TRBJ1-3; 10 nucleotides line up with TRBD1. This CDR3 contains 15 residues. The V gene end was trimmed by 7 bases and the J gene end by 3 bases; junction bases not matched to a gene: 6. The germline gives CDR1 SEHNR, CDR2 FQNEAQ (reference sequence). In nucleotides, the CDR3 is TGTGCCAGCACTCTTGACAGGGGGCTTGGAAACACCATATATTTT. Its protein product is CASTLDRGLGNTIYF.

The rearrangement uses TRBV10-3 and TRBJ2-2; 7 nucleotides align to TRBD1. J gave up 7 bases and V 11 bases, and 7 bases lay outside the gene matches. The CDR3 covers 12 residues. Germline-derived CDR1 and CDR2 are ENHRY and SYGVKD. CDR3 sequence (DNA): TGTGCCGTATCGACAGGGTTCGGGGAGCTGTTTTTT. Translation gives CAVSTGFGELFF.

V is TRBV7-8 and J is TRBJ2-7, with 12 bases matching TRBD2. The CDR3 sequence is 14 residues long. Germline CDR1 and CDR2: SGHVS and FQNEAQ. V shed 3 bases and J 6 bases; nucleotides not matched to a gene: 3. CDR3 bases: TGTGCCAGCAGCTTGGGGGGACTAGCGGGCGAGCAGTACTTC. Its translation: CASSLGGLAGEQYF. The variable domain in full, completed from reference TRBV7-8 and TRBJ2-7, reads GAGVSQSPRYKVAKRGQDVALRCDPISGHVSLFWYQQALGQGPEFLTYFQNEAQLDKSGLPSDRFFAERPEGSVSTLKIQRTQQEDSAVYLCASSLGGLAGEQYFGPGTRLTVT.

V usage is TRBV7-2 and J usage is TRBJ2-7, with D possibly matching TRBD2 (6 bases). Germline V gene data show CDR1 as SGHTA and CDR2 as FQGNSA. V lost 3 bases and J lost 6, with 12 bases in between. The CDR3 loop spans 13 amino acids. CDR3 in amino acids: CASSFGLGGEQYF. The CDR3 DNA reads as TGTGCCAGCAGCTTTGGGTTGGGGGGCGAGCAGTACTTC.